Presented here are 18 T cell receptor beta chains from one specimen sequenced in a study of CD8+ T cells in alopecia areata. cDNA prepared by RNA extraction and subsequent reverse transcription served as the template for sequencing. Clones were read by immunoSEQ multiplex PCR, and TCRdb kept only the in-frame ones, dropping some. This table has 200,000 to 250,000 clones, roughly 40% appearing once. Treatment defined: oral pan-JAK inhibitor, 5-10 mg twice daily. The sample consisted of CD4+ T cells sorted from blood, taken at roughly week 38, from a patient treated with tofacitinib. The receptor source for this set is a human donor with alopecia areata.

The rearrangement joins TRBV15 to TRBJ2-7; 7 bases are a match to TRBD2. Germline V gives CDR1 LNHNV, CDR2 YYDKDF (reference sequence). V shed 4 bases, J shed 4 bases, and the junction held 7 bases outside the gene matches. The CDR3 has 14 residues. CDR3 sequence: CATSKEGGPYEQYF. CDR3 DNA: TGTGCCACCAGCAAGGAGGGAGGGCCGTACGAGCAGTACTTC.

This rearrangement joins TRBV5-5 to TRBJ1-5; D unclear. CDR1 and CDR2 (germline): SGHKS, YYEKEE (reference sequence). The CDR3 consists of 13 residues. V gave up 0 bases and J gave up 6 bases, with 7 bases separating them. The CDR3 region is CASSLDPFQPQHF. CDR3 DNA sequence: TGTGCCAGCAGCTTGGACCCTTTTCAGCCCCAGCATTTT.

This rearrangement joins TRBV4-2 to TRBJ1-5, with D unresolved. The CDR3 spans 14 residues. Germline CDR1 and CDR2: LGHNA and YNFKEQ. The V gene lost 0 bases and the J gene lost 2 bases, with 5 bases spanning the gap. The CDR3 nucleotides are TGTGCCAGCAGCCAAGAGTGGGGCAATCAGCCCCAGCATTTT. Translating gives CASSQEWGNQPQHF.

The J gene is TRBJ2-3, the V gene TRBV7-2; 7 nucleotides line up with TRBD2. Germline lookup yields CDR1 SGHTA and CDR2 FQGNSA. J lost 5 bases, V lost 0 bases, and 8 bases had no gene match. The CDR3 runs 16 residues. Here the CDR3 reads CASSLAGGTFGDTQYF. The CDR3 DNA reads as TGTGCCAGCAGCTTAGCGGGGGGGACTTTCGGAGATACGCAGTATTTT.

This clone appeared a few times. This sequence joins TRBV27 and TRBJ2-3; D is perhaps TRBD2 (7 bases). CDR3 length equals 16 residues. The germline CDR1 and CDR2 sequences are MNHEY and SMNVEV (reference sequence). Trimming removed 8 bases from V and 2 bases from J, with 20 bases in between. The chain's CDR3 is CASARGGRRVTDTQYF. The CDR3 DNA sequence: TGTGCCAGCGCAAGGGGGGGAAGGCGGGTCACAGATACGCAGTATTTT.

The V call is TRBV29-1, the J call TRBJ2-1; 14 bases match TRBD2. Germline loops: CDR1 SQVTM, CDR2 ANQGSEA. The V and J ends lost 7 bases and 7 bases, in that order; junction bases with no gene match: 3. The CDR3 sequence is 13 residues long. In nucleotides, the CDR3 is TGCAGCGGTGGGACTAGCGGGAGAAATGAGCAGTTCTTC. Its protein product is CSGGTSGRNEQFF.

In this sample, this clone turned up once. This chain uses TRBV5-6 with TRBJ2-7; D is tentatively TRBD1 or TRBD2 (6 bases each). The length of the CDR3 is 14 residues. CDR1 is SGHDT, CDR2 YYEEEE, per germline. The V and J ends lost 4 bases and 2 bases respectively, with 13 bases between them. The CDR3 DNA is TGTGCCAGCAGCCCCGGGGGCAGACCCTACGAGCAGTACTTC. Translation gives CASSPGGRPYEQYF.

The chain has TRBV11-2 and TRBJ2-1; TRBD2 matches 10 bases. Germline CDR1 is SGHAT and CDR2 is FQNNGV. The CDR3 spans 15 residues. The ends lost 5 bases at V and 8 bases at J; junction bases unmatched: 9. The CDR3 spells CASSQTSSGSYEQFF. CDR3 DNA: TGTGCCAGCAGCCAAACCTCTAGCGGGAGCTATGAGCAGTTCTTC.

V is TRBV11-2 and J is TRBJ2-7; perhaps TRBD2 as D (6 bases). Germline CDR1 SGHAT, CDR2 FQNNGV. Trimming stripped 2 bases from V and 3 bases from J, with 14 bases between. This CDR3 is built from 15 residues. The CDR3 spells CASSLFGGEHYEQYF. The CDR3 nucleotides are TGTGCCAGCAGCTTATTTGGAGGGGAACACTACGAGCAGTACTTC.

This chain links TRBV30 with TRBJ1-5; a weak D match, TRBD1 (5 bases). Trimming shortened V by 1 base and J by 5 bases, and 21 bases separated the two germline ends. The CDR3 runs to 17 residues. In germline, CDR1 is GTSNPN, CDR2 SVGIG (reference sequence). The CDR3 region has the DNA TGTGCCTGGAGTGCTGCCCCCGTTCAGGGAGATGATCAGCCCCAGCATTTT. Its translation: CAWSAAPVQGDDQPQHF.

This rearrangement joins TRBV5-6 to TRBJ2-7; perhaps D is TRBD1 or TRBD2 (5 bases each). Germline V CDR1 and CDR2: SGHDT, YYEEEE. This CDR3 contains 14 residues. V lost 4 bases to trimming and J lost 2 bases, with 13 bases between them. Here the CDR3 reads CASSTWDGTYEQYF. In DNA, the CDR3 is TGTGCCAGCAGCACCTGGGACGGAACCTACGAGCAGTACTTC.

The chain joins TRBV5-1 to TRBJ1-1, with TRBD1 as a possible D gene (6 bases). The CDR3 has 13 amino acids. In germline, CDR1 is SGHRS, CDR2 YFSETQ. V lost 6 bases and J 4 bases, leaving 13 bases between the germline ends. CDR3 sequence reads: CASTIQGFTEAFF. The CDR3 DNA follows: TGCGCCAGCACGATCCAGGGGTTCACTGAAGCTTTCTTT.

The genes are TRBV5-1 and TRBJ1-1, with 7 bases that match TRBD1. The J segment lost 5 bases and the V segment lost 0 bases, leaving 7 bases of the junction unmatched. In germline, CDR1 is SGHRS, CDR2 YFSETQ. CDR3 size: 15 residues. The chain's CDR3 is CASSLVTGVRTEAFF. The DNA of the CDR3 is TGCGCCAGCAGCTTGGTAACAGGGGTGAGGACTGAAGCTTTCTTT.

The chain has TRBV29-1 and TRBJ2-1; D could derive from TRBD1 or TRBD2 (5 bases each). Germline V gene sequence: CDR1 SQVTM, CDR2 ANQGSEA. The CDR3 extends over 16 amino acids. The germline V and J ends were trimmed by 4 bases and 6 bases, with 22 bases remaining between them. CDR3 coding DNA: TGCAGCGTTGTAGCCCGGAGTGGGACGGGGATCAATGAGCAGTTCTTC. It is translated as CSVVARSGTGINEQFF.

V gene TRBV5-1 combines with J gene TRBJ2-5; possibly TRBD1 for D (6 bases). There are 14 residues in the CDR3. The V end lost 0 bases, the J end lost 3 bases, and 9 bases lay between the germline ends. Per the germline V gene, CDR1 is SGHRS and CDR2 is YFSETQ. CDR3 in amino acids: CASSLEAGEETQYF. Here the CDR3 DNA reads TGCGCCAGCAGCTTGGAGGCAGGGGAAGAGACCCAGTACTTC.

This clone was detected only once. This chain links TRBV2 with TRBJ2-1; D unresolved. V was clipped by 11 bases and J by 8 bases, with 19 bases between them. Germline assignment: CDR1 SNHLY and CDR2 FYNNEI. The CDR3 length is 13 residues. CDR3 bases: TGTGCCCGACCCCCTCTGGATGGGGATGAGCAGTTCTTC. Encoded protein: CARPPLDGDEQFF.

This sequence joins TRBV29-1 and TRBJ1-2, with 7 bases matching TRBD1. Trimming cost V 7 bases and J 5 bases; bases outside gene matches: 4. This CDR3 comprises 11 residues. CDR1 is SQVTM and CDR2 is ANQGSEA in the germline V gene. CDR3 in amino acids: CSGSTGYGYTF. Written as DNA, the CDR3 is TGCAGCGGCTCGACAGGGTATGGCTACACCTTC.

The chain employs TRBV29-1 and TRBJ2-1; maybe TRBD2 (8 bases). The CDR3 has 14 residues. The germline V gene has CDR1 SQVTM and CDR2 ANQGSEA. The ends were cut back, 7 bases at V and 6 bases at J, with 19 bases in the middle. The CDR3: CSAGGDRLINEQFF. The CDR3 DNA sequence: TGCAGCGCCGGGGGGGACAGACTGATCAATGAGCAGTTCTTC.